The clone carrying this TCR beta chain was detected ten times or more. Documented time point: patch test 2, 6 weeks after DPC sensitization. The treatment here: therapeutic diphenylcyclopropenone sensitization with weekly scalp DPC. Each CDR3 protein is one row after TCRdb ran MiXCR on the RACE reads. Among hundreds of thousands of distinct CDR3 sequences listed, about 6.9% were seen once. The CDR3 is 14 amino acids. Germline assignment: CDR1 SGHVS and CDR2 FQNEAQ. After removal of 6 bases from V and 3 bases from J, the junction contained 7 bases not matched to a gene. This specimen comes from a study of human T cells and chemical hapten exposure.

The starting material was whole blood, obtained in connection with sensitization to the hapten diphenylcyclopropenone (DPC). This clonotype was sampled from a young woman with alopecia areata. Some clones in this sample may be carry-over from other donors' samples. The chain uses TRBV7-8 and TRBJ2-5; 7 bases line up with TRBD1. The CDR3 spells CASSSGQVKETQYF. CDR3 nucleotides: TGTGCCAGCAGTTCCGGACAGGTCAAAGAGACCCAGTACTTC.